Listed below are T cell receptor beta chains from one sample, sequenced in a study of cytomegalovirus exposure and HLA in healthy donors. The method was immunoSEQ multiplex PCR; TCRdb's version includes in-frame clones alone and lacks a portion of them. This table has fewer than 200,000 clones, 83% appearing once. The specimen was PBMCs. The receptors derive from a man aged 50-60 years in good health and CMV-seronegative. CDR3s include the opening cysteine and the closing phenylalanine or tryptophan. D genes are given only for firm matches. Size tells how often a clone was seen (once, few, many) or the class of an expanded clone, and some rows leave it out.

-,TRBV19,TRBD1,TRBJ1-1,CASMDRGRNTEAFF,TGTGCCAGTATGGACAGGGGGCGAAACACTGAAGCTTTCTTT
-,TRBV6-5,-,TRBJ2-1,CASSYSSIGEQFF,TGTGCCAGCAGTTACTCCTCTATCGGTGAGCAGTTCTTC
-,TRBV6-5,-,TRBJ1-2,CASRTEIYGYTF,TGTGCCAGCAGAACGGAGATCTATGGCTACACCTTC
-,TRBV5-1,-,TRBJ2-5,CASSSGQLKEEQYF,TGCGCCAGCAGCTCGGGACAACTTAAGGAGGAGCAGTACTTC
-,TRBV7-9,TRBD1,TRBJ1-2,CASSLRGGGQGVVDYGYTF,TGTGCCAGCAGCTTAAGAGGGGGGGGACAGGGGGTAGTCGACTATGGCTACACCTTC
once,TRBV7-8,-,TRBJ1-1,CASSLGSLNTGAFF,TGTGCCAGCAGCTTAGGGAGCCTGAACACTGGAGCTTTCTTT
-,TRBV12-5,TRBD1,TRBJ2-1,CASGTNNRGLRPNNEQFF,TGTGCTAGTGGGACCAATAACAGGGGGCTCCGACCCAACAATGAGCAGTTCTTC
-,TRBV5-1,-,TRBJ1-5,CASSPLPGGAQPQHF,TGCGCCAGCAGCCCCCTTCCGGGGGGTGCGCAGCCCCAGCATTTT
-,TRBV19,-,TRBJ1-1,CASSIDPLTRGNTEAFF,TGTGCCAGTAGTATAGACCCACTCACAAGAGGGAACACTGAAGCTTTCTTT
-,TRBV2,-,TRBJ2-7,CASKGRRLDEQYF,TGTGCCAGCAAGGGGAGGAGATTGGACGAGCAGTACTTC
-,TRBV9,TRBD2,TRBJ2-1,CASSEAGGSYNEQFF,TGTGCCAGCAGCGAAGCGGGAGGTTCCTACAATGAGCAGTTCTTC
few,TRBV10-3,-,TRBJ1-5,CAISESDRGNQPQHF,TGTGCCATCAGTGAGTCTGACAGAGGTAATCAGCCCCAGCATTTT
-,TRBV7-3,TRBD2,TRBJ2-3,CASSSLTGGADTQYF,TGTGCCAGCAGCTCCTTAACGGGGGGGGCAGATACGCAGTATTTT
-,TRBV5-4,-,TRBJ1-1,CASSSDLNTEAFF,TGTGCCAGCAGCAGCGACCTGAACACTGAAGCTTTCTTT
-,TRBV5-6,-,TRBJ2-2,CASLSGVEILINTGELFF,TGTGCCAGCCTAAGCGGAGTGGAAATACTGATAAACACCGGGGAGCTGTTTTTT
few,TRBV6-4,-,TRBJ2-5,CASSLDFQETQYF,TGTGCCAGCAGCTTGGACTTCCAAGAGACCCAGTACTTC
-,TRBV18,TRBD2,TRBJ2-3,CASSPTSGGLYTDTQYF,TGTGCCAGCTCCCCGACTAGCGGGGGGTTATACACAGATACGCAGTATTTT
-,TRBV7-9,TRBD1,TRBJ1-2,CASSLWDSFGYTF,TGTGCCAGCAGCTTATGGGACAGCTTTGGCTACACCTTC
few,TRBV4-1,-,TRBJ2-2,CASSPDTGELFF,TGCGCCAGCAGCCCTGACACCGGGGAGCTGTTTTTT
-,TRBV15,TRBD2,TRBJ2-1,CATSKISGLGHEQFF,TGTGCCACCAGCAAGATTAGCGGGTTGGGCCATGAGCAGTTCTTC
-,TRBV6-6,-,TRBJ1-5,CASSQGLQPQHF,TGTGCCAGCAGCCAGGGGCTTCAGCCCCAGCATTTT
-,TRBV4-2,-,TRBJ2-2,CASSQVQGELFF,TGTGCCAGCAGCCAAGTGCAGGGGGAGCTGTTTTTT
-,TRBV29-1,-,TRBJ2-5,CSVDRWSGETQYF,TGCAGCGTTGATCGTTGGTCCGGAGAGACCCAGTACTTC
-,TRBV7-2,TRBD1,TRBJ1-3,CASSFRTGGDSGNTIYF,TGTGCCAGCAGCTTTAGGACAGGGGGTGACTCTGGAAACACCATATATTTT
-,TRBV6-5,-,TRBJ1-3,CASSYGGASGNTIYF,TGTGCCAGCAGTTACGGTGGGGCAAGTGGAAACACCATATATTTT
-,TRBV6-6,TRBD1,TRBJ1-3,CASRGQGRISGNTIYF,TGTGCCAGCAGAGGACAGGGGCGGATCTCTGGAAACACCATATATTTT
-,TRBV29-1,-,TRBJ1-1,CSVAWQNTEAFF,TGCAGCGTTGCGTGGCAGAACACTGAAGCTTTCTTT
-,TRBV28,TRBD1,TRBJ1-2,CASRSGTGNTNYGYTF,TGTGCCAGCAGATCCGGGACAGGAAACACTAACTATGGCTACACCTTC
-,TRBV7-2,TRBD2,TRBJ2-5,CASSRLAGGPETQYF,TGTGCCAGCAGCCGATTAGCGGGAGGGCCCGAGACCCAGTACTTC
-,TRBV7-9,TRBD1,TRBJ2-7,CSSSKDRGRKTLSDEQYF,TGTTCCAGCAGTAAAGACAGGGGCAGAAAGACACTGTCGGACGAGCAGTACTTC
once,TRBV9,-,TRBJ1-2,CASSVEPVYGYTF,TGTGCCAGCAGCGTAGAGCCTGTCTATGGCTACACCTTC